What follows describes a single T cell receptor (beta chain). This clone has more than one count but fewer than ten. The antigen it recognizes is unknown. It has no much larger one-base neighbor in the sample; base qualities were not kept. Other DNA sequences in this specimen translate into the identical CDR3. TCRbeta CDR3 regions were amplified from genomic DNA by means of the immunoSEQ Assay, a bias-controlled multiplex PCR. The published analysis was carried out like this. Nucleated cell counts per sample were estimated from amplification of reference gene primers within the assay. Sequence reads were collapsed and filtered to measure the absolute abundance of every unique TCRbeta CDR3 rearrangement. For each sample, productive Simpson clonality was calculated as the square root of Simpson's diversity index across productive rearrangements. TCRdb carries this immuneACCESS record with in-frame sequences only. Its versions omit some clonotypes, under half of them owing to an unresolved V gene in the studies checked, with the rest unexplained. V, J and clone size are taken as reported in that table, and D and trimming were inferred from the DNA itself. In this sample the table shows 150,000 or so clones, 88% of which occur a single time. Under 3% of the sample belongs to the ten largest clones.

This sample stems from a study of blood T cell repertoires in COVID-19 (dated by TCRdb to about 2020). Notes on the research overall: Collaborator samples came from the United States, Italy and Spain and covered acute and convalescent phases of COVID-19. Samples were obtained from the ongoing ImmuneRACE study (first 160 participants) and from 1,254 subjects provided by 6 global collaborators. The repertoires were released in a freely available public database meant as a resource for research on the immune response to SARS-CoV-2. The prospective study material was composed of cDNA or gDNA derived from T cells, B-cell-depleted T cells, or PBMCs. A de-identified subject ID, COVID-19 status, age in years and sex were almost always included in the sample metadata. Where HLA class I and class II types were available, the types were taken from metadata supplied by the sample provider, not from assay-based typing. Deeply sampled blood TCRbeta repertoires from subjects exposed to, actively infected with, or recovered from COVID-19 were included in the dataset.

The collaborating institutions used their own protocols to collect whole blood in K2EDTA tubes. Collaborator samples were shipped for TCRbeta analysis as frozen whole blood, isolated PBMCs, or DNA extracted from either sample type. The CDR3 covers 14 residues, taking in both the cysteine and the phenylalanine. Here the CDR3 DNA is all that survives: 42 bases in frame from base 1. Trimming at the junction amounts to 1 base on V and 0 bases on J, and the germline ends lie 6 bases apart. According to the germline V gene (reference sequence), CDR1 reads SEHNR and CDR2 reads FQNEAQ. Study-level results and caveats: The quantity of clinical and demographic metadata differed by source and by participant and was supplied without curation.

The TCR comes from a human donor in a cohort sampled during active COVID-19. The sequencing input was peripheral blood. The chain uses TRBV7-9 and TRBJ1-1; TRBD1 is possibly the D segment (6 matching bases). The CDR3 reads as follows: CASSLGQVNTEAFF. The sequence in DNA is TGTGCCAGCAGCTTAGGACAGGTGAACACTGAAGCTTTCTTT.